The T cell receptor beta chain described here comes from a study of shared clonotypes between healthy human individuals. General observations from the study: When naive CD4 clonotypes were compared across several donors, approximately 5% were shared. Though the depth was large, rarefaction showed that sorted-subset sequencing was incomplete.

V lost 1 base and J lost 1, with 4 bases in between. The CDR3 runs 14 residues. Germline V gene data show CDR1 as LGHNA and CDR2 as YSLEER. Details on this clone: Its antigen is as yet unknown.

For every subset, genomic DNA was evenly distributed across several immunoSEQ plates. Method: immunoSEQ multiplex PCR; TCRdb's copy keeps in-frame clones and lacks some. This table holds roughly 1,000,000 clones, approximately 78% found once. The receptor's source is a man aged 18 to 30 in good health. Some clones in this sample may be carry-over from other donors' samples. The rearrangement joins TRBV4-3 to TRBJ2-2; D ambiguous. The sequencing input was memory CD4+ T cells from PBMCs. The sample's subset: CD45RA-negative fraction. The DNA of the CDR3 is TGCGCCAGCAGCCAAGGAGAGAACACCGGGGAGCTGTTTTTT. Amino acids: CASSQGENTGELFF.